The TCR beta chain described here comes from a study of early T cells in non-severe SARS-CoV-2 infection. Study-level information: Unsorted whole blood bulk RNA was sequenced, with unpaired chains.

Germline loops: CDR1 MNHNS, CDR2 SASEGT. The CDR3 is 15 amino acids. V was clipped by 4 bases and J by 4 bases; unmatched bases: 0. This clonotype was observed a few times. Each CDR3 protein gets one entry after TCRdb re-called the 5' RACE reads with MiXCR. The table includes about 66,000 distinct CDR3 sequences, more than 15% detected once. The source is an adult who was a healthcare worker with PCR-confirmed SARS-CoV-2 infection or an uninfected control (not recorded which). The rearrangement joins TRBV6-1 to TRBJ2-3; 15 bases map to TRBD2. This specimen consisted of whole blood, obtained at baseline. The CDR3 is CASSGTSGGADTQYF. The DNA of the CDR3 is TGTGCCAGCAGTGGGACTAGCGGGGGGGCAGATACGCAGTATTTT.